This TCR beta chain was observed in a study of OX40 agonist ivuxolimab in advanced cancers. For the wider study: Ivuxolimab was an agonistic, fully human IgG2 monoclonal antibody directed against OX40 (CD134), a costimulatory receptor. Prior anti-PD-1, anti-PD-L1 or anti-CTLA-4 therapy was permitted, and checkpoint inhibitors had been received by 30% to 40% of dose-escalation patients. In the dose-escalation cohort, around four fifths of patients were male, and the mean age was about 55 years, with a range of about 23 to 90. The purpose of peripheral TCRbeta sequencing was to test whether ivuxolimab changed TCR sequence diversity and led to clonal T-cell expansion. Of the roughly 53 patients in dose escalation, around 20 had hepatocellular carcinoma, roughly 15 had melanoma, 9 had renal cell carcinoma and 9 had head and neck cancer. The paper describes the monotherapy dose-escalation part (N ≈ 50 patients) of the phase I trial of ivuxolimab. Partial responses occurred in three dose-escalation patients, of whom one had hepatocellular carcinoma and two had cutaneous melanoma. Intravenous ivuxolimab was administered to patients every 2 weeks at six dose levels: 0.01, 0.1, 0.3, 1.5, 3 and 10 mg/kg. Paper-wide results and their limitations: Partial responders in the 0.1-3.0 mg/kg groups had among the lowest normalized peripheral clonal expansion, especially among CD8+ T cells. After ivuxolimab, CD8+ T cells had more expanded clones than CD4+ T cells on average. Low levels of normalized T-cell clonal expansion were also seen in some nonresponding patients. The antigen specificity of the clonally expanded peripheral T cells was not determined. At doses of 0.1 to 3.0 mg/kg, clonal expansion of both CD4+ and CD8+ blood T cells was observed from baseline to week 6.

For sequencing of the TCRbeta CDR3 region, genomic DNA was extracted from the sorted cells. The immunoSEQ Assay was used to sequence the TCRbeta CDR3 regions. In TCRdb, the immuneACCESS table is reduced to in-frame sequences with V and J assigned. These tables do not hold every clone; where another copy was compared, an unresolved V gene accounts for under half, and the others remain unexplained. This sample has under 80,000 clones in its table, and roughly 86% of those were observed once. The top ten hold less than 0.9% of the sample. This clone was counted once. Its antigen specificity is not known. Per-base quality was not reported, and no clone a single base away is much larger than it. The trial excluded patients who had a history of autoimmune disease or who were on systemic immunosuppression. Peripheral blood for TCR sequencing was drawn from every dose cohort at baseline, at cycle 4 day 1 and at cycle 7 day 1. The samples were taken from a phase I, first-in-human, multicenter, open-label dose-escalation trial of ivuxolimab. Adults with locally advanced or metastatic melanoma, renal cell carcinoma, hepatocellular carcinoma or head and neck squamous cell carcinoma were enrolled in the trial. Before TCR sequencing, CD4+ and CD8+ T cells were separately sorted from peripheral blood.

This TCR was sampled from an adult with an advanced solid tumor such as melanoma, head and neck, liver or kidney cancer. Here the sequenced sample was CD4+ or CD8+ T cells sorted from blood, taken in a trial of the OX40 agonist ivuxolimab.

DNA sequence: TGTGCCTGGAGTGAGTACAGACGGGAGACCCAGTACTTC. It codes for CAWSEYRRETQYF. Recombination joined TRBV30 with TRBJ2-5; confidence is insufficient to name the D gene. CDR1 and CDR2, per the germline V gene (reference sequence), are GTSNPN and SVGIG. V loses 1 base, J loses 5 bases, and the germline ends lie 11 bases apart. From the cysteine up to the phenylalanine, the CDR3 has a length of 13 residues. The CDR3 DNA has 39 bases and is translated from base 1.